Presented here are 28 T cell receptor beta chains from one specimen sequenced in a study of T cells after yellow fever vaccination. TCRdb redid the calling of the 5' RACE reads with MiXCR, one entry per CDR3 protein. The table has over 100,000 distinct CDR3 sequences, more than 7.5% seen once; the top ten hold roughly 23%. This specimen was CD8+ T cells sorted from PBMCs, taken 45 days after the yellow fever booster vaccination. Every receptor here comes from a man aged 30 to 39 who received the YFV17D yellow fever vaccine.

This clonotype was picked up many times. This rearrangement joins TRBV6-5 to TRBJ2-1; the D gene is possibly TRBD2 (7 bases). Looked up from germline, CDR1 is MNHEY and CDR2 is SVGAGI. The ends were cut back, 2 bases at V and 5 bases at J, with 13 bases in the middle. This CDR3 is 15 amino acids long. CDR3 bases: TGTGCCAGCAGTTACACGAGGGGGACTAACAATGAGCAGTTCTTC. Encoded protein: CASSYTRGTNNEQFF.

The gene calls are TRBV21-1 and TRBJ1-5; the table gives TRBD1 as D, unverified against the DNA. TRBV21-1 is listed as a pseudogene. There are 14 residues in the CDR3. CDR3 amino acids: CASSKRGVNQPQHF. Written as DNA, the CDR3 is TGTGCCAGCAGCAAACGGGGGGTCAATCAGCCCCAGCATTTT.

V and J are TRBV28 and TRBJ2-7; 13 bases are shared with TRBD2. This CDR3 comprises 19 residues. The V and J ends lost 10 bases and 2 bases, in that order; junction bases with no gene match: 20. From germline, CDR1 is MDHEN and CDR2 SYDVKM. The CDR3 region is CATSKQTGTSGNAPYEQYF. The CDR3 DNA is TGTGCCACCAGCAAGCAGACCGGGACTAGCGGGAACGCACCCTACGAGCAGTACTTC.

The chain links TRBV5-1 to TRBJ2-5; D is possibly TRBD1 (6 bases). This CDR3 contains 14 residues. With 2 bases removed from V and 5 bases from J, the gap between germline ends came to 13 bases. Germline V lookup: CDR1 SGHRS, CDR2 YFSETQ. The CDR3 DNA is TGCGCCAGCAGCTTAGACGGACAGTGGGAGACCCAGTACTTC. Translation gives CASSLDGQWETQYF.

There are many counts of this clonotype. The CDR3 nucleotides read TGTGCCAGCAGCTTGGCATTCAGCGGGAGCTTGGGCGAGCAGTACTTC. Amino acids: CASSLAFSGSLGEQYF. The rearrangement uses TRBV5-6 and TRBJ2-7; 8 bases match TRBD2. The CDR3 is made up of 16 amino acids. The V segment lost 0 bases and the J segment 6 bases; nucleotides outside the gene matches: 11. In germline, CDR1 is SGHDT, CDR2 YYEEEE. The entire variable domain, with the rest obtained from reference TRBV5-6 and TRBJ2-7, is as follows: DAGVTQSPTHLIKTRGQQVTLRCSPKSGHDTVSWYQQALGQGPQFIFQYYEEEERQRGNFPDRFSGHQFPNYSSELNVNALLLGDSALYLCASSLAFSGSLGEQYFGPGTRLTVT.

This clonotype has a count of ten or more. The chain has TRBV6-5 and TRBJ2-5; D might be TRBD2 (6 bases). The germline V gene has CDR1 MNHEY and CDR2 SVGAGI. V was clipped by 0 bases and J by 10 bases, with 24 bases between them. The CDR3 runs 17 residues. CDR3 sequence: CASSYSIVAAPKRSQYF. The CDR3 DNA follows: TGTGCCAGCAGTTACTCGATTGTAGCGGCCCCTAAGAGAAGCCAGTACTTC.

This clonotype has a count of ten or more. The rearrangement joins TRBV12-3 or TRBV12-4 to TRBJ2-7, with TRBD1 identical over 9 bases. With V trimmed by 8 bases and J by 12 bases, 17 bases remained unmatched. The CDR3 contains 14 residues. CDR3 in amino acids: CASRYLTGGSGLYF. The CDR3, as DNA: TGTGCCAGCCGCTACCTGACAGGGGGTTCTGGTCTGTACTTC.

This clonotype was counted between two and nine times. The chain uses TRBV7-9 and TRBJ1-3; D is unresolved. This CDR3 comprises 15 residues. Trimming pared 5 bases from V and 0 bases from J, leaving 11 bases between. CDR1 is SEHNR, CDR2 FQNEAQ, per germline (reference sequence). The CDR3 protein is CASSVWTDSGNTIYF. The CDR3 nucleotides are TGTGCCAGCAGCGTCTGGACGGACTCTGGAAACACCATATATTTT.

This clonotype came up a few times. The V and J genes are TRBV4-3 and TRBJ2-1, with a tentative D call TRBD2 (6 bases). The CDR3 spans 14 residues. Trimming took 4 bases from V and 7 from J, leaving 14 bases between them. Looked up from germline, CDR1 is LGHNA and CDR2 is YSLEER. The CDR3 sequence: CASSPVGSQNEQFF. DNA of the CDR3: TGCGCCAGCAGCCCGGTCGGGAGCCAGAATGAGCAGTTCTTC.

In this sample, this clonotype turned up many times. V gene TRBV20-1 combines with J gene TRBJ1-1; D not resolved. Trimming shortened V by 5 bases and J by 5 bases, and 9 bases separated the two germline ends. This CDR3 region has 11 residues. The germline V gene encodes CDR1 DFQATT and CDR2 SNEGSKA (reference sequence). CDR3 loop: CSAVALTEAFF. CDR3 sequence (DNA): TGCAGTGCTGTAGCCTTGACTGAAGCTTTCTTT.

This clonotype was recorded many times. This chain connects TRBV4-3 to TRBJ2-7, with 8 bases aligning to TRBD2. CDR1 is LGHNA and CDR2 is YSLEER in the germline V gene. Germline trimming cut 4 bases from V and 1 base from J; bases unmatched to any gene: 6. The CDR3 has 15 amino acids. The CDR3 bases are TGCGCCAGCAGCCTAAGAACGGGGGGGTCCTACGAGCAGTACTTC. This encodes CASSLRTGGSYEQYF.

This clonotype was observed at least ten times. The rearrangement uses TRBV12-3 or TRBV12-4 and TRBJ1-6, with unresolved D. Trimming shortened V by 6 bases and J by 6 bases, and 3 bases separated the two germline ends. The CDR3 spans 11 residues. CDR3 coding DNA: TGTGCCAGCAGCTCTAATTCACCCCTCCACTTT. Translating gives CASSSNSPLHF.

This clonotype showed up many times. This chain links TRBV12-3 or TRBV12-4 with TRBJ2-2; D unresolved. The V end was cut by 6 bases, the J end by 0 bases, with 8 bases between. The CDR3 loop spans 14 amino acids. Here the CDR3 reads CASSPNANTGELFF. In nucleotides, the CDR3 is TGTGCCAGCAGCCCTAACGCGAACACCGGGGAGCTGTTTTTT.

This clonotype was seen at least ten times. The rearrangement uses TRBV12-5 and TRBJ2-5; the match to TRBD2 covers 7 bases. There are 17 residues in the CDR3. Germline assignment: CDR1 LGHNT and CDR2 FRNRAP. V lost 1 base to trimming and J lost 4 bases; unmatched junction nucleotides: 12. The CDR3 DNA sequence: TGTGCTAGTGGTTTGGGGCTAGCGGAGGTGGTTGGAGAGACCCAGTACTTC. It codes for CASGLGLAEVVGETQYF.

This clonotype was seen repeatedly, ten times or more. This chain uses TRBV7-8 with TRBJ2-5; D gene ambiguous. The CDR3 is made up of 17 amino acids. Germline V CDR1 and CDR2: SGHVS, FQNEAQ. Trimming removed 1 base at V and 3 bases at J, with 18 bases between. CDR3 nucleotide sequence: TGTGCCAGCAGCTTAGAGGTGTCTGGAGATTCGGAAGAGACCCAGTACTTC. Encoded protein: CASSLEVSGDSEETQYF. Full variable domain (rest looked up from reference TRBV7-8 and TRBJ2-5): GAGVSQSPRYKVAKRGQDVALRCDPISGHVSLFWYQQALGQGPEFLTYFQNEAQLDKSGLPSDRFFAERPEGSVSTLKIQRTQQEDSAVYLCASSLEVSGDSEETQYFGPGTRLLVL.

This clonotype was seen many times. The CDR3 DNA reads TGTGCCAATAGCGGGGCGAACTACGAGCAGTACTTC. Amino acids: CANSGANYEQYF. The V and J genes are TRBV19 and TRBJ2-7, with 8 positions matching TRBD2. Trimming removed 10 bases from V and 3 bases from J; junction bases left unmatched: 5. The V gene's germline CDR1 is LNHDA and CDR2 SQIVND (reference sequence). The length of the CDR3 is 12 residues.

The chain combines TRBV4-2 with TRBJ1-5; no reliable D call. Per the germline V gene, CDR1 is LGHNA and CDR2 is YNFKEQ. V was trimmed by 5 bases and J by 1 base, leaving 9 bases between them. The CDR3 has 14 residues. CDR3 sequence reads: CASSGRVSNQPQHF. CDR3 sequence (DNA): TGTGCCAGCAGCGGACGAGTCAGCAATCAGCCCCAGCATTTT.

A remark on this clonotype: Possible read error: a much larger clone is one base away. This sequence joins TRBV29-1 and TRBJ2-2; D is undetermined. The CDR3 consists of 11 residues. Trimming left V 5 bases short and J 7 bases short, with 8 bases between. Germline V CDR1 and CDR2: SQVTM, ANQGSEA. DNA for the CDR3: TGCAGCGTTCGGGCGAACGGGGAGCTGTTTTTT. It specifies CSVRANGELFF.

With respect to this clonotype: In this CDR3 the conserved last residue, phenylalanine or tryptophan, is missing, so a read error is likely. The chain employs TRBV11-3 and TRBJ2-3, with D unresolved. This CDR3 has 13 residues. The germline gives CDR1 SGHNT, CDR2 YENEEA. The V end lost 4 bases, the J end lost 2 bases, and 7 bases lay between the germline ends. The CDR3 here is CASSSDHTDTQYL. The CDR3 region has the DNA TGTGCCAGCAGCTCCGACCACACAGATACGCAGTATTTA.

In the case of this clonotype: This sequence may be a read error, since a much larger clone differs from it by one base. The CDR3 is CASSVLGADTQYF. The CDR3 nucleotides are TGTGCCAGCAGCGTCCTAGGTGCAGATACGCAGTATTTT. The gene calls are TRBV7-8 and TRBJ2-3; D unresolved. CDR3 length: 13 residues. CDR1 and CDR2 (germline): SGHVS, FQNEAQ. V was shortened by 5 bases and J by 4 bases, with 10 bases between the two germline ends. The whole variable domain, filled in from reference TRBV7-8 and TRBJ2-3, reads GAGVSQSPRYKVAKRGQDVALRCDPISGHVSLFWYQQALGQGPEFLTYFQNEAQLDKSGLPSDRFFAERPEGSVSTLKIQRTQQEDSAVYLCASSVLGADTQYFGPGTRLTVL.

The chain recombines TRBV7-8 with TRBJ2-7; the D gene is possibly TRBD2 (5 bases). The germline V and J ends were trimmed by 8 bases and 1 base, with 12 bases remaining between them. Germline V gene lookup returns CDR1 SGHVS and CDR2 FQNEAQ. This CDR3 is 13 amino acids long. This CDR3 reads CASYPRGSYEQYF. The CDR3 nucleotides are TGTGCCAGCTACCCTCGGGGTTCCTACGAGCAGTACTTC.

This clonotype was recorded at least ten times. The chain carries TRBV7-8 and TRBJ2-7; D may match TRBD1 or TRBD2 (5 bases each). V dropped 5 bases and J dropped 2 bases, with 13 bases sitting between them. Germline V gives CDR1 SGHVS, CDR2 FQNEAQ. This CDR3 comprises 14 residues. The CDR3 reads CASSPGPNAYEQYF. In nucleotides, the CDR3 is TGTGCCAGCAGCCCGGGGCCAAACGCCTACGAGCAGTACTTC.

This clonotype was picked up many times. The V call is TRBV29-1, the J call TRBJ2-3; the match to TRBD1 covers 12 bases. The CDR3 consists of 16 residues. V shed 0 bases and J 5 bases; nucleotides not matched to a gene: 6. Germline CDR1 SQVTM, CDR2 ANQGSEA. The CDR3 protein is CSVEDGTGGLGDTQYF. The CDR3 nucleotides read TGCAGCGTTGAAGACGGGACAGGGGGCTTGGGAGATACGCAGTATTTT.

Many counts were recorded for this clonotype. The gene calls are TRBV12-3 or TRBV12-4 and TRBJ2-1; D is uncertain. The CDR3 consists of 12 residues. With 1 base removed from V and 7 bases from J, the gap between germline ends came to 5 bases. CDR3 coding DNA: TGTGCCAGCAGTTTAGGTGTGAATGAGCAGTTCTTC. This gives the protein CASSLGVNEQFF.

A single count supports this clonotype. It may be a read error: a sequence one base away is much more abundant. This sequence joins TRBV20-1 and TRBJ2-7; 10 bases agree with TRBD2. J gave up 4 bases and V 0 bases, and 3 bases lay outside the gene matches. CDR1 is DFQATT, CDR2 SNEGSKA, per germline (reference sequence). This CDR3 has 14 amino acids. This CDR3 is CSARDPSGSYEQYF. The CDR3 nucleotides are TGCAGTGCTAGAGATCCTAGCGGGAGTTACGAGCAGTACTTC.

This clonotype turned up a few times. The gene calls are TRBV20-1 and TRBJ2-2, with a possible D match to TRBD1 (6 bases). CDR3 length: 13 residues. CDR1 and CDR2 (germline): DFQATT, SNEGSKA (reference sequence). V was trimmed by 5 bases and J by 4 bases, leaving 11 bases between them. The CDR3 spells CSAETGSTGELFF. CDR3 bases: TGCAGTGCTGAAACAGGGTCCACCGGGGAGCTGTTTTTT.

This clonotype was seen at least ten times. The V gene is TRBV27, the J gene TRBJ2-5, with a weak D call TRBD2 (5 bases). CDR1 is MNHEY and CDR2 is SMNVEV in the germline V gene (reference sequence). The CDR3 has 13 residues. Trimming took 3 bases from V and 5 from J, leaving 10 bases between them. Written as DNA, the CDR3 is TGTGCCAGCAGTTTCTCGGGGTGGGAGACCCAGTACTTC. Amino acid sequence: CASSFSGWETQYF.

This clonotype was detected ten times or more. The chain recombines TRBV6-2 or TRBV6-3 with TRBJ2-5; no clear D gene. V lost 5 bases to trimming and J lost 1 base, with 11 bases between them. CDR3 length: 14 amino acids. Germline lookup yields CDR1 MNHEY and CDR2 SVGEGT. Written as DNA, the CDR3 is TGTGCCAGCAGTCGCACCGGGTCCCAAGAGACCCAGTACTTC. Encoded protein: CASSRTGSQETQYF.